Presented here are 10 T cell receptor beta chains from one specimen sequenced in a study of beta chain features in type 1 diabetes. Expressed TCRB transcripts were sequenced, since all the RNA that had been isolated was reverse transcribed. Generated by immunoSEQ multiplex PCR, the TCRdb table keeps only in-frame clones and is missing some. Among about 360,000 clones, 10% to 15% were seen once, and the ten largest hold about 0.017%. What was sequenced was naive CD4+ T cells from blood. Receptors were obtained from a man aged 18 to 29 in good health.

V usage is TRBV28 and J usage is TRBJ2-6; 10 nucleotides match TRBD1. Germline CDR1 is MDHEN and CDR2 is SYDVKM. V dropped 5 bases and J dropped 3; count of bases not matched to a gene: 7. CDR3 size: 17 residues. CDR3 bases: TGTGCCAGCAGTACCGGGACAGGGGTCTTTGGGGCCAACGTCCTGACTTTC. Protein product: CASSTGTGVFGANVLTF.

The chain is built from TRBV5-1 and TRBJ2-1, with 10 bases identical to TRBD1. The V and J ends lost 4 bases and 8 bases, in that order; junction bases with no gene match: 9. The CDR3 has 15 residues. Germline V CDR1 and CDR2: SGHRS, YFSETQ. CDR3 in DNA: TGCGCCAGCAGCAATCGGGACAGGGGAGCCGATGAGCAGTTCTTC. Amino acids: CASSNRDRGADEQFF.

The chain joins TRBV7-2 to TRBJ2-5; 9 nucleotides match TRBD2. CDR3 length equals 16 residues. Germline V gene data show CDR1 as SGHTA and CDR2 as FQGNSA. After removal of 1 base from V and 7 bases from J, the junction contained 10 bases not matched to a gene. CDR3 amino acids: CASSLGPAGGLVTQYF. The DNA for the CDR3 is TGTGCCAGCAGCTTAGGACCAGCGGGAGGTTTGGTGACCCAGTACTTC.

This clone was seen a few times. This chain connects TRBV28 to TRBJ1-4, with D unclear. V dropped 3 bases and J dropped 3 bases, with 2 bases sitting between them. CDR1 is MDHEN, CDR2 SYDVKM, per germline. The CDR3 runs 12 residues. The CDR3 spells CASSFSNEKLFF. Here the CDR3 DNA reads TGTGCCAGCAGTTTCTCTAATGAAAAACTGTTTTTT.

This clone was counted only a few times. V is TRBV7-8 and J is TRBJ2-1; 7 bases fit TRBD1. Germline trimming cut 5 bases from V and 5 bases from J; bases unmatched to any gene: 9. The CDR3 extends over 15 amino acids. Germline CDR1 is SGHVS and CDR2 is FQNEAQ. The CDR3 region is CASSQDRDRDNEQFF. CDR3 DNA sequence: TGTGCCAGCAGCCAAGACAGGGATCGGGACAATGAGCAGTTCTTC.

The rearrangement links TRBV15 to TRBJ2-5, with 7 positions matching TRBD2. The V gene end was trimmed by 1 base and the J gene end by 2 bases; junction bases not matched to a gene: 7. This CDR3 has 16 residues. Germline loops: CDR1 LNHNV, CDR2 YYDKDF (reference sequence). The CDR3 is CATSRAGGRLQETQYF. The CDR3, as DNA: TGTGCCACCAGCAGAGCGGGCGGGAGACTTCAAGAGACCCAGTACTTC.

This clone showed up just a few times. The rearrangement links TRBV4-3 to TRBJ1-1; the match to TRBD1 covers 8 bases. This CDR3 region has 15 residues. The germline gives CDR1 LGHNA, CDR2 YSLEER. The V and J ends lost 0 bases and 8 bases, in that order; junction bases with no gene match: 8. DNA of the CDR3: TGCGCCAGCAGCCAAGATCTAACAGGGGGACGAGAAGCTTTCTTT. Its translation: CASSQDLTGGREAFF.

This clone was seen only a few times. This chain connects TRBV27 to TRBJ2-5; weak D call: TRBD1 (5 bases). Germline V gives CDR1 MNHEY, CDR2 SMNVEV (reference sequence). CDR3 length equals 14 residues. Trimming pared 7 bases from V and 5 bases from J, leaving 17 bases between. The CDR3 spells CASNRGSGRETQYF. CDR3 nucleotides: TGTGCCAGCAATAGGGGTTCAGGGCGGGAGACCCAGTACTTC.

About this clone: Other DNA sequences from this sample encode an identical CDR3 as well. The chain carries TRBV6-5 and TRBJ2-7; 7 bases agree with TRBD2. The CDR3 totals 15 residues. V shed 0 bases and J 1 base; nucleotides not matched to a gene: 3. The germline gives CDR1 MNHEY, CDR2 SVGAGI. As DNA, the CDR3 is TGTGCCAGCAGTTACTCGGGAGGGAGATCCTACGAGCAGTACTTC. The encoded protein is CASSYSGGRSYEQYF.

This clone appeared a few times. The chain has TRBV4-3 and TRBJ2-2; 8 bases are a match to TRBD2. Unmatched junction bases numbered 5, after V lost 5 bases and J lost 0 bases. The germline CDR1 and CDR2 sequences are LGHNA and YSLEER. The CDR3 length is 16 residues. CDR3 amino acids: CASSYDSGANTGELFF. CDR3 coding DNA: TGCGCCAGCAGCTACGATAGCGGGGCGAACACCGGGGAGCTGTTTTTT.